What follows are 9 T cell receptor beta chains derived from one specimen sequenced in a study of cytomegalovirus exposure and HLA in healthy donors (dated by TCRdb to the late 2010s). The protocol used for the library was the immunoSEQ multiplex PCR assay. For the multiplex PCR, a mixture combining 60 forward primers for TCR Vbeta segments and 13 reverse primers for TCR Jbeta segments was used. This immuneACCESS table, as held by TCRdb, lists in-frame sequences with V and J called but not all clones. Of the missing ones, under half trace to an unresolved V gene in checked studies; the others have no known cause. This sample comprises about 190,000 clones, just under 75% of them detected only once. Around 3.2% of the sample comes from the top ten. Sequencing was carried out using PBMCs. These receptors were taken from a woman in her 30s in good health and CMV-seropositive.

The J gene is TRBJ1-4, the V gene TRBV5-1; 10 bases are shared with TRBD1. The CDR3 has 15 residues. Germline CDR1 reads SGHRS; CDR2 reads YFSETQ. J gave up 8 bases and V 2 bases, and 6 bases lay outside the gene matches. The CDR3 DNA follows: TGCGCCAGCAGCTTTAAGGGGACAGGGGCCGAAAAACTGTTTTTT. Amino acids: CASSFKGTGAEKLFF.

This chain connects TRBV5-1 to TRBJ2-7; 8 bases are shared with TRBD1. This CDR3 is 17 amino acids long. V lost 0 bases to trimming and J lost 4 bases; unmatched junction nucleotides: 12. Per the germline V gene, CDR1 is SGHRS and CDR2 is YFSETQ. The CDR3 reads CASSLAPPGQGGYEQYF. The DNA for the CDR3 is TGCGCCAGCAGCTTGGCCCCTCCAGGACAGGGAGGATACGAGCAGTACTTC.

CDR3 DNA sequence: TGTGCCAGCAGTGGGCAGCGATACACAGATACGCAGTATTTT. Its translation is CASSGQRYTDTQYF. The chain recombines TRBV25-1 with TRBJ2-3; D remains ambiguous. This CDR3 comprises 14 residues. From germline, CDR1 is MGHDK and CDR2 SYGVNS. V dropped 4 bases and J dropped 2 bases, with 10 bases sitting between them.

This chain connects TRBV6-5 to TRBJ1-1; D gene unclear. Trimming took 6 bases from V and 1 from J, leaving 12 bases between them. This CDR3 spans 14 amino acids. Germline V gene data show CDR1 as MNHEY and CDR2 as SVGAGI. In DNA form, the CDR3 reads TGTGCCAGCAGCCCTTTTATCGGGAACACTGAAGCTTTCTTT. Translated: CASSPFIGNTEAFF.

The chain has TRBV16 and TRBJ2-7; tentatively, D is TRBD2 (7 bases). Trimming removed 2 bases at V and 2 bases at J, with 16 bases between. The CDR3 length is 16 residues. Germline V CDR1 and CDR2: KGHSY, FQNENV. Here the CDR3 reads CASSQRGGGLPYEQYF. The CDR3 DNA follows: TGTGCCAGCAGCCAAAGGGGGGGCGGGCTCCCCTACGAGCAGTACTTC.

The V call is TRBV28, the J call TRBJ2-2; the match to TRBD2 covers 9 bases. CDR3 size: 17 residues. The junction had 11 bases not matched to a gene; V was cut back by 3 bases and J by 6 bases. The germline gives CDR1 MDHEN, CDR2 SYDVKM. CDR3 sequence (DNA): TGTGCCAGCAGTTTCCTAGCGGGACGGGGTTGGGCCGGGGAGCTGTTTTTT. It is translated as CASSFLAGRGWAGELFF.

The chain couples TRBV9 to TRBJ1-4; 10 bases line up with TRBD1. Losses at the gene ends were 4 bases for V and 4 bases for J; bases not matched to a gene: 4. CDR1 is SGDLS, CDR2 YYNGEE, per germline. CDR3 size: 15 residues. In nucleotides, the CDR3 is TGTGCCAGCAGCACCGACAGGGGGCGTAATGAAAAACTGTTTTTT. Its protein product is CASSTDRGRNEKLFF.

The genes are TRBV18 and TRBJ1-3; 7 nucleotides agree with TRBD1. V shed 3 bases, J shed 3 bases, and the junction held 5 bases outside the gene matches. CDR1 and CDR2 from the germline V gene are KGHSH and LQKENI. This CDR3 is built from 15 residues. This chain's CDR3 is CASSPWDRSGNTIYF. The CDR3 nucleotides read TGTGCCAGCTCACCCTGGGACAGAAGTGGAAACACCATATATTTT.

This chain uses TRBV15 with TRBJ2-1; 8 positions match TRBD2. J lost 10 bases, V lost 3 bases, and 5 bases had no gene match. CDR3 length: 13 residues. Looked up from germline, CDR1 is LNHNV and CDR2 is YYDKDF (reference sequence). CDR3 nucleotide sequence: TGTGCCACCAGCAGCGGGAGGGCCGGGGAGCAGTTCTTC. As protein: CATSSGRAGEQFF.